The 18 T cell receptor beta chains reported below all come from one sample, sequenced in a study of human T cells and chemical hapten exposure (dated by TCRdb to the early 2020s). The time point label, as the study defines it: patch test 1, 2 weeks after DPC sensitization. The treatment or condition tag for this specimen amounts to: therapeutic diphenylcyclopropenone sensitization with weekly scalp DPC. The protocol used for the library was RACE. Sequenced on a NextSeq 500. Using fastp at Q25 and MiXCR, TCRdb reprocessed the public reads and kept productive beta chains. Rows with one shared CDR3 protein collapse into an entry with the most common genes and DNA. Across this sample there are fewer than 500,000 distinct CDR3 sequences, with around 5% seen only once. Approximately 2.3% of the sample is held by the ten biggest clonotypes. The material sequenced was whole blood, taken in connection with sensitization to the hapten diphenylcyclopropenone (DPC). These receptors originate from a woman in her forties or fifties with alopecia areata. Some clones in this sample may be carry-over from other donors' samples.

This clonotype was counted at least ten times. The V and J genes are TRBV7-9 and TRBJ2-3, with no clear D. The CDR3 is 17 residues long. V lost 1 base, J lost 1 base, and 15 bases lay in between. Germline loops: CDR1 SEHNR, CDR2 FQNEAQ (reference sequence). The CDR3: CASSLGPSRNGTDTQYF. DNA for the CDR3: TGTGCCAGCAGCTTAGGGCCTTCAAGGAATGGCACAGATACGCAGTATTTT.

This clonotype has ten or more counts. This chain joins TRBV3-1 and TRBJ1-1; a weak D match, TRBD1 (6 bases). This CDR3 is built from 15 residues. V dropped 5 bases and J dropped 2 bases, with 15 bases sitting between them. Germline V gene data show CDR1 as LGHDT and CDR2 as YNNKEL (reference sequence). CDR3 loop: CASSSLTGDNTEAFF. CDR3 nucleotides: TGTGCCAGCAGCTCCTTGACAGGAGATAACACTGAAGCTTTCTTT.

This clonotype was detected ten times or more. The chain links TRBV15 to TRBJ2-1; D ambiguous. This CDR3 contains 13 residues. V was trimmed by 0 bases and J by 12 bases, leaving 12 bases between them. In germline, CDR1 is LNHNV, CDR2 YYDKDF (reference sequence). This CDR3 reads CATSRDSTPRQFF. The CDR3, as DNA: TGTGCCACCAGCAGAGATTCGACGCCGCGGCAGTTCTTC.

The J gene is TRBJ1-5, the V gene TRBV6-2 or TRBV6-3; weak D call: TRBD1 (5 bases). The germline V gene has CDR1 MNHEY and CDR2 SVGEGT. CDR3 length equals 15 residues. V gave up 2 bases and J gave up 0 bases, with 8 bases separating them. CDR3 loop: CASSYGTVSNQPQHF. The CDR3 DNA is TGTGCCAGCAGTTACGGGACGGTTAGCAATCAGCCCCAGCATTTT.

A few counts support this clonotype. The chain uses TRBV11-2 and TRBJ2-5; D remains ambiguous. V shed 2 bases and J shed 2 bases, with 12 bases lying between them. The CDR3 runs 15 residues. CDR1 and CDR2 from the germline V gene are SGHAT and FQNNGV. CDR3 loop: CASSLRWSVQETQYF. The CDR3 DNA is TGTGCCAGCAGCTTAAGGTGGTCAGTGCAAGAGACCCAGTACTTC.

At least ten counts were recorded for this clonotype. The V and J genes are TRBV15 and TRBJ1-4, with D uncertain. CDR3 length: 15 residues. With 1 base removed from V and 2 bases from J, the gap between germline ends came to 8 bases. The germline CDR1 and CDR2 sequences are LNHNV and YYDKDF (reference sequence). The CDR3 DNA is TGTGCCACCAGCAGAGGTCAGAGGACTAATGAAAAACTGTTTTTT. Amino acids: CATSRGQRTNEKLFF.

This clonotype was counted many times. The chain joins TRBV12-3 or TRBV12-4 to TRBJ2-4; D is uncertain. V dropped 4 bases and J dropped 0 bases, with 4 bases sitting between them. The CDR3 length is 13 residues. DNA of the CDR3: TGTGCCAGCAGTTACGAAGCCAAAAACATTCAGTACTTC. This codes for CASSYEAKNIQYF.

In this sample, this clonotype turned up many times. The rearrangement uses TRBV5-1 and TRBJ2-5, with 10 bases fitting TRBD2. The V segment lost 2 bases and the J segment 5 bases; nucleotides outside the gene matches: 0. The CDR3 loop spans 13 amino acids. Germline CDR1 reads SGHRS; CDR2 reads YFSETQ. CDR3 residues: CASSLLAGETQYF. CDR3 bases: TGCGCCAGCAGCTTACTAGCGGGGGAGACCCAGTACTTC.

This clonotype was counted only a few times. This sequence joins TRBV12-3 or TRBV12-4 and TRBJ1-2; no clear D gene. V was shortened by 4 bases and J by 2 bases, with 8 bases between the two germline ends. The CDR3 loop spans 13 amino acids. The CDR3 nucleotides are TGTGCCAGCAGTTCGGACGGGAACTATGGCTACACCTTC. Translated: CASSSDGNYGYTF.

This clonotype was observed at least ten times. V gene TRBV12-3 or TRBV12-4 combines with J gene TRBJ1-1; D remains unclear. V shed 3 bases and J shed 8 bases, with 10 bases lying between them. The CDR3 loop spans 12 amino acids. CDR3 in DNA: TGTGCCAGCAGTTTGGGCTTTCGGGAAGCTTTCTTT. It encodes CASSLGFREAFF.

This clonotype showed up many times. This chain uses TRBV27 with TRBJ2-7, with 7 bases that match TRBD1. The trim removed 6 bases at V and 3 bases at J, leaving 5 bases unmatched. This CDR3 is 13 amino acids long. Germline CDR1 reads MNHEY; CDR2 reads SMNVEV (reference sequence). CDR3 sequence (DNA): TGTGCCAGCAGCCAAACAGGGGTCTACGAGCAGTACTTC. Its protein product is CASSQTGVYEQYF.

This clonotype was found a few times. The rearrangement uses TRBV29-1 and TRBJ1-5; TRBD1 aligns across 7 bases. The CDR3 has 12 residues. Trimming at V came to 7 bases and at J to 3 bases, leaving 3 bases not matched to a gene. The germline CDR1 and CDR2 sequences are SQVTM and ANQGSEA. In nucleotides, the CDR3 is TGCAGCGCGGGGACAGCCAATCAGCCCCAGCATTTT. Protein sequence: CSAGTANQPQHF. Supplemented by reference TRBV29-1 and TRBJ1-5, the full variable domain reads SAVISQKPSRDICQRGTSLTIQCQVDSQVTMMFWYRQQPGQSLTLIATANQGSEATYESGFVIDKFPISRPNLTFSTLTVSNMSPEDSSIYLCSAGTANQPQHFGDGTRLSIL.

Many counts were recorded for this clonotype. V usage is TRBV11-2 and J usage is TRBJ1-2; TRBD1 matches at 9 bases. With V trimmed by 8 bases and J by 2 bases, 18 bases remained unmatched. CDR1 is SGHAT, CDR2 FQNNGV, per germline. The CDR3 has 18 residues. The CDR3 loop is CASRIKTLHGQGNYGYTF. As DNA, the CDR3 is TGTGCCAGCCGAATCAAGACTCTACACGGACAGGGGAACTATGGCTACACCTTC.

The chain combines TRBV29-1 with TRBJ2-7; unclear D gene. Germline values: CDR1 SQVTM, CDR2 ANQGSEA. The CDR3 is made up of 13 amino acids. The germline V and J ends were trimmed by 6 bases and 8 bases, with 20 bases remaining between them. CDR3 DNA: TGCAGCGTAGCCGAAGGTGGGCAAGTCAAGCAGTACTTC. Protein product: CSVAEGGQVKQYF.

In this sample, this clonotype turned up a few times. The chain has TRBV20-1 and TRBJ1-1; no clear D. Germline V gene sequence: CDR1 DFQATT, CDR2 SNEGSKA (reference sequence). The CDR3 contains 11 residues. Between the trimmed V and J ends, which lost 6 bases and 1 base, there was a span of 6 bases. CDR3 sequence: CSAFRNTEAFF. As DNA, the CDR3 is TGCAGTGCCTTTAGGAACACTGAAGCTTTCTTT.

This clonotype appeared many times. The rearrangement links TRBV3-1 to TRBJ2-7; 9 bases are a match to TRBD2. J lost 4 bases, V lost 3 bases, and 7 bases had no gene match. This CDR3 is built from 15 residues. The germline CDR1 and CDR2 sequences are LGHDT and YNNKEL (reference sequence). In DNA, the CDR3 is TGTGCCAGCAGCCAGGGCGGGAGGGCCCGATACGAGCAGTACTTC. This codes for CASSQGGRARYEQYF.

The chain combines TRBV9 with TRBJ2-3; 7 nucleotides match TRBD2. Unmatched junction bases numbered 13, after V lost 0 bases and J lost 0 bases. Germline lookup yields CDR1 SGDLS and CDR2 YYNGEE. CDR3 length: 19 residues. The CDR3 loop is CASSVESGVYSGSTDTQYF. CDR3 bases: TGTGCCAGCAGCGTAGAAAGCGGGGTATATTCGGGGAGCACAGATACGCAGTATTTT.

About this clonotype: This may be a read error: a much more frequent sequence differs by one nucleotide. This chain connects TRBV19 to TRBJ2-1; TRBD1 aligns across 8 bases. The CDR3 spans 15 residues. V lost 8 bases and J lost 2; bases outside the gene matches: 8. The V gene's germline CDR1 is LNHDA and CDR2 SQIVND (reference sequence). The CDR3 is CASCSGTGPYNEQFF. CDR3 bases: TGTGCCAGTTGTTCCGGGACAGGTCCCTACAATGAGCAGTTCTTC.